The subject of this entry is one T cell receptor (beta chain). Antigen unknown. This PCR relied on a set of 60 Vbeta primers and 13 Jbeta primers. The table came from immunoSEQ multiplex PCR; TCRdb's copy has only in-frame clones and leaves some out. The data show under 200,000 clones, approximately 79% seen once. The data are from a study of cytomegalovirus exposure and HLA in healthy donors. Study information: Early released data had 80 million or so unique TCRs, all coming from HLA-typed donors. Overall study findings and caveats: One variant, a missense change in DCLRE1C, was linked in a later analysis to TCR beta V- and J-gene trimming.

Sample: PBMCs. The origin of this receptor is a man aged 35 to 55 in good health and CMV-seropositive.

This CDR3 is CSGGRGRNEQYF. The DNA of the CDR3 is TGCAGCGGGGGCAGGGGGCGCAACGAGCAGTACTTC. The rearrangement uses TRBV29-1 and TRBJ2-7; TRBD1 matches 8 bases. The CDR3 sequence is 12 residues long. The V segment lost 7 bases and the J segment 5 bases; nucleotides outside the gene matches: 7. In germline, CDR1 is SQVTM, CDR2 ANQGSEA.